The 6 T cell receptor beta chains presented below share a single source sample, sequenced in a study of cytomegalovirus exposure and HLA in healthy donors (dated by TCRdb to about 2017). Library creation used the immunoSEQ multiplex PCR assay. A mixture of 60 forward primers for TCR Vbeta segments and 13 reverse primers for TCR Jbeta segments was used in the multiplex PCR. TCRdb provides this immuneACCESS table in a form limited to in-frame rearrangements. Some clones are lacking; in checked studies, under half of them reflect an unresolved V gene, and why the rest are absent is not known. Here the sample has approximately 170,000 clones; around three quarters occur a single time. The ten largest clones capture around 1% of the sample. Sequences were obtained from PBMCs. All receptors derive from a woman aged 40 to 49 in good health and CMV-seronegative.

The V call is TRBV28, the J call TRBJ2-3; 7 bases align to TRBD2. The CDR3 is made up of 15 amino acids. The germline V gene encodes CDR1 MDHEN and CDR2 SYDVKM. V was clipped by 7 bases and J by 3 bases; unmatched bases: 10. CDR3 residues: CASIPQLARTDTQYF. The CDR3, as DNA: TGTGCCAGCATTCCCCAACTAGCGAGAACAGATACGCAGTATTTT.

The chain couples TRBV27 to TRBJ1-1; weak D call: TRBD1 (6 bases). Germline assignment: CDR1 MNHEY and CDR2 SMNVEV (reference sequence). V gave up 5 bases and J gave up 1 base, with 17 bases separating them. The CDR3 runs 16 residues. The CDR3 coding sequence is TGTGCCAGCAGTCCCACCCAGGGGAAGGGGAACACTGAAGCTTTCTTT. Its protein product is CASSPTQGKGNTEAFF.

V and J are TRBV28 and TRBJ1-5; TRBD1 matches 7 bases. CDR1 is MDHEN, CDR2 SYDVKM, per germline. J lost 5 bases, V lost 3 bases, and 4 bases had no gene match. The CDR3 runs 14 residues. CDR3 nucleotide sequence: TGTGCCAGCAGTTTGACAGGGATCCATCAGCCCCAGCATTTT. Protein product: CASSLTGIHQPQHF.

This clone was seen only a few times. The rearrangement links TRBV2 to TRBJ2-7; the match to TRBD2 covers 7 bases. With 8 bases clipped from V and 1 base from J, the junction kept 2 bases outside the gene matches. This CDR3 comprises 12 residues. CDR1 SNHLY and CDR2 FYNNEI come from the germline V gene. CDR3 coding DNA: TGTGCCAGCGAGCGGGATTCCTACGAGCAGTACTTC. Encoded protein: CASERDSYEQYF.

This clone was recorded many times. The chain carries TRBV13 and TRBJ2-2; D gene ambiguous. The V gene's germline CDR1 is PRHDT and CDR2 FYEKMQ (reference sequence). The CDR3 has 13 amino acids. V lost 3 bases and J 1 base, leaving 3 bases between the germline ends. The CDR3 here is CASSFGNTGELFF. CDR3 DNA sequence: TGTGCCAGCAGCTTCGGGAACACCGGGGAGCTGTTTTTT. Full variable domain (missing parts from reference TRBV13 and TRBJ2-2): AAGVIQSPRHLIKEKRETATLKCYPIPRHDTVYWYQQGPGQDPQFLISFYEKMQSDKGSIPDRFSAQQFSDYHSELNMSSLELGDSALYFCASSFGNTGELFFGEGSRLTVL.

V usage is TRBV15 and J usage is TRBJ2-3; TRBD2 agrees at 7 bases. Germline lookup yields CDR1 LNHNV and CDR2 YYDKDF (reference sequence). V was clipped by 8 bases and J by 2 bases; unmatched bases: 4. The length of the CDR3 is 13 residues. DNA of the CDR3: TGTGCCACCCGGGACTATCTCACAGATACGCAGTATTTT. The encoded protein is CATRDYLTDTQYF.